The 10 T cell receptor beta chains below were found in one sample sequenced in a study of T cell repertoires in cytomegalovirus infection. TCRdb used MiXCR to reprocess the reads, holding one entry per CDR3 protein. The sample holds roughly 630,000 distinct CDR3 sequences; 24% are singletons and the top ten take 6.5% to 10%. The sample was CD8+ T cells from PBMCs. Receptors were obtained from a human donor in good health (CMV status not recorded). Some clones in this sample may be carry-over from other donors' samples.

CDR3 sequence: CASSLYGHVDTEAFF. The CDR3 region has the DNA TGTGCCAGCAGTTTATACGGACATGTGGACACTGAAGCTTTCTTT. The chain recombines TRBV27 with TRBJ1-1; weak D call: TRBD1 (5 bases). The CDR3 sequence is 15 residues long. The V end was cut by 1 base, the J end by 3 bases, with 12 bases between. The germline V gene encodes CDR1 MNHEY and CDR2 SMNVEV (reference sequence).

The sample holds a few counts of this clonotype. V is TRBV29-1 and J is TRBJ1-2, with TRBD1 identical over 8 bases. Germline CDR1 is SQVTM and CDR2 is ANQGSEA. V trimming: 4 bases; J trimming: 8 bases; junction bases outside the gene matches: 6. This CDR3 contains 12 residues. The CDR3 reads CSVGGTGIGYTF. CDR3 nucleotides: TGCAGCGTTGGTGGGACAGGTATCGGCTACACCTTC.

In its sample, this clonotype was seen many times. The gene calls are TRBV11-2 and TRBJ2-4; unclear D gene. This CDR3 spans 13 amino acids. V was trimmed by 4 bases and J by 0 bases, leaving 4 bases between them. Germline V lookup: CDR1 SGHAT, CDR2 FQNNGV. CDR3 bases: TGTGCCAGCAGCTGGGTAGCCAAAAACATTCAGTACTTC. This codes for CASSWVAKNIQYF.

This clonotype was seen many times. The chain combines TRBV7-9 with TRBJ2-5, with D perhaps assigned TRBD1 or TRBD2 (6 bases each). The CDR3 contains 16 residues. The V end was cut by 0 bases, the J end by 0 bases, with 11 bases between. Per the germline V gene, CDR1 is SEHNR and CDR2 is FQNEAQ (reference sequence). The CDR3 sequence is CASSLAGGPYQETQYF. The CDR3 DNA reads as TGTGCCAGCAGCTTAGCGGGGGGCCCGTACCAAGAGACCCAGTACTTC.

This chain joins TRBV20-1 and TRBJ1-1, with a possible D match to TRBD1 (6 bases). This CDR3 has 15 amino acids. Germline CDR1 and CDR2: DFQATT and SNEGSKA (reference sequence). V shed 0 bases and J shed 3 bases, with 14 bases lying between them. CDR3 nucleotide sequence: TGCAGTGCTAGAGATTGGGGCAGGGGTTACACTGAAGCTTTCTTT. This translates into CSARDWGRGYTEAFF.

This clonotype was seen repeatedly, ten times or more. J is TRBJ2-1 and V is TRBV7-8; no clear D gene. The V end lost 8 bases, the J end lost 7 bases, and 6 bases lay between the germline ends. The germline V gene has CDR1 SGHVS and CDR2 FQNEAQ. The CDR3 runs to 10 residues. CDR3 coding DNA: TGTGCCAGCGGCGAGAATGAGCAGTTCTTC. This sequence encodes CASGENEQFF.

This clonotype was counted many times. This chain joins TRBV12-3 or TRBV12-4 and TRBJ2-2; D not resolved. This CDR3 spans 13 amino acids. Deletions cut 5 bases from V and 1 base from J, with 5 bases between. Here the CDR3 reads CASSPMNTGELFF. DNA of the CDR3: TGTGCCAGCAGTCCTATGAACACCGGGGAGCTGTTTTTT.

This clonotype was counted once. The chain recombines TRBV7-3 with TRBJ2-7, with 8 bases that match TRBD2. The V gene end was trimmed by 0 bases and the J gene end by 5 bases; junction bases not matched to a gene: 12. The CDR3 consists of 17 residues. Germline-derived CDR1 and CDR2 are SGHTA and FQGTGA. The CDR3 here is CASSLTERSRGGDEQYF. DNA of the CDR3: TGTGCCAGCAGCTTAACGGAGCGATCCCGGGGGGGAGACGAGCAGTACTTC.

About this clonotype: A much more abundant neighbour one base away suggests this may be a read error. The chain recombines TRBV19 with TRBJ2-7; 7 bases align to TRBD1. The CDR3 spans 16 residues. CDR1 and CDR2 from the germline V gene are LNHDA and SQIVND (reference sequence). The CDR3 reads CANSIVPWTGAYEQYV. CDR3 DNA: TGTGCCAATAGTATAGTTCCTTGGACAGGAGCCTACGAGCAGTACGTC.

This clonotype has a count of ten or more. V is TRBV19 and J is TRBJ2-3; TRBD2 matches 9 bases. V gave up 5 bases and J gave up 2 bases; unmatched junction bases: 5. This CDR3 has 15 residues. Germline loops: CDR1 LNHDA, CDR2 SQIVND (reference sequence). This CDR3 reads CASSSTSGLTDTQYF. CDR3 DNA: TGTGCCAGTAGTTCGACTAGCGGCCTCACAGATACGCAGTATTTT.